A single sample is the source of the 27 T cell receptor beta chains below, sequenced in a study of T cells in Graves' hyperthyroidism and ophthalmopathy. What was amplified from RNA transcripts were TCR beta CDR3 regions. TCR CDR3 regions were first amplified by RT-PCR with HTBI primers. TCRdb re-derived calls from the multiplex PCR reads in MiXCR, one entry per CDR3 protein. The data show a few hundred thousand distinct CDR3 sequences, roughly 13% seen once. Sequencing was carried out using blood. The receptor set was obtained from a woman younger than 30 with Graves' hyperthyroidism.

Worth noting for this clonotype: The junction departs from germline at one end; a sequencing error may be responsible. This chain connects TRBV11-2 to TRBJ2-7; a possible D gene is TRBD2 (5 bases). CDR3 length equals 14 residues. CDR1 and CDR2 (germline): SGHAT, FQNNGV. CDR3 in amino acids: CAGSLSGTLYEQYF. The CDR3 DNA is TGTGCCGGCAGCTTAAGCGGCACCCTCTACGAGCAGTACTTC.

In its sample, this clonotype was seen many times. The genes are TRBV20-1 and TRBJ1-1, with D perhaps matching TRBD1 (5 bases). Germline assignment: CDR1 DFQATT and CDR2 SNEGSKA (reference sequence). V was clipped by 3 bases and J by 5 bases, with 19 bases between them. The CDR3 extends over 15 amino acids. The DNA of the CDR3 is TGCAGTGCTAGGAAGGGGTGGCTCGGGGGAACTGAAGCTTTCTTT. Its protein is CSARKGWLGGTEAFF.

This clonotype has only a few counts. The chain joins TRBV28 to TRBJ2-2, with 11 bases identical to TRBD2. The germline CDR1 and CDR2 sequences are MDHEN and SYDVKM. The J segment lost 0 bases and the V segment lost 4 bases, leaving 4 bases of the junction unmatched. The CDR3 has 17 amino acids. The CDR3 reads CASSSLAGGPNTGELFF. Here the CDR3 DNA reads TGTGCCAGCAGTTCCTTAGCGGGAGGGCCGAACACCGGGGAGCTGTTTTTT.

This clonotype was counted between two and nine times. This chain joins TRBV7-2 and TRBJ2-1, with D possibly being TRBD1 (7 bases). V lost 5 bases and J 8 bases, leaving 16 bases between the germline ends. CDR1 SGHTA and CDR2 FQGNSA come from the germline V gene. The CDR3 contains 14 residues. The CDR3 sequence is CASSPQGGLDEQFF. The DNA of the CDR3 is TGTGCCAGCAGCCCCCAGGGGGGTTTGGATGAGCAGTTCTTC.

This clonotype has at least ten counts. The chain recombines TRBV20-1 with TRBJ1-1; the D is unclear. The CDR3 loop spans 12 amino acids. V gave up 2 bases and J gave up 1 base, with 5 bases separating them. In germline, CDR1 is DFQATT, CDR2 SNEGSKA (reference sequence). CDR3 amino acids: CSARPWNTEAFF. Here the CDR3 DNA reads TGCAGTGCTAGACCCTGGAACACTGAAGCTTTCTTT.

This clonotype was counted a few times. This CDR3 is CATREVLRDNEQFF. CDR3 bases: TGTGCCACGAGGGAGGTTCTGAGGGACAATGAGCAGTTCTTC. J is TRBJ2-1 and V is TRBV15, with D perhaps matching TRBD2 (6 bases). Germline CDR1 LNHNV, CDR2 YYDKDF (reference sequence). Trimming took 9 bases from V and 5 from J, leaving 17 bases between them. The CDR3 spans 14 residues.

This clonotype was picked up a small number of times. The CDR3 here is CASSLETGVATNTEAFF. The CDR3 DNA reads TGCGCCAGCAGCTTGGAGACAGGGGTCGCGACGAACACTGAAGCTTTCTTT. The V call is TRBV5-1, the J call TRBJ1-1; TRBD1 aligns across 8 bases. The CDR3 has 17 amino acids. With V trimmed by 0 bases and J by 1 base, 8 bases remained unmatched. The germline gives CDR1 SGHRS, CDR2 YFSETQ.

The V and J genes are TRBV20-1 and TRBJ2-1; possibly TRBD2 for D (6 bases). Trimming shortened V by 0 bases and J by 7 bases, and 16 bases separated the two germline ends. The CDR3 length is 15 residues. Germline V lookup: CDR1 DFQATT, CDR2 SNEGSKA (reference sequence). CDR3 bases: TGCAGTGCTAGAGATCTCGGGGGAGCGAGGAATGAGCAGTTCTTC. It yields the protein CSARDLGGARNEQFF.

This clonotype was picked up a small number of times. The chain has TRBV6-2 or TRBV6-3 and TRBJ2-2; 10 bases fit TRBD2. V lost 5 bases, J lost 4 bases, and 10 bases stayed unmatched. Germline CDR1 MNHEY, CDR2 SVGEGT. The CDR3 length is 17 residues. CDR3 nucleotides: TGTGCCAGCAGTCAAACAAGACTAGCGGGCCGCACCGGGGAGCTGTTTTTT. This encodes CASSQTRLAGRTGELFF.

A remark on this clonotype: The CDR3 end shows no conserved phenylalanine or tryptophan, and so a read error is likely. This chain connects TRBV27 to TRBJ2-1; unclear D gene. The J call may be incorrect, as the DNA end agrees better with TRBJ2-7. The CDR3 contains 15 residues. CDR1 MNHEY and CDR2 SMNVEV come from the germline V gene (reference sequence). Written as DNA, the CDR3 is TGTGCCAGCAGTTTAGTTCCCCCCCTCTTCAATGAGCAGTACCTC. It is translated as CASSLVPPLFNEQYL.

CDR3 in DNA: TGTGCCAGCAGTTTAAAGGCGGGAGGGGATACGCAGTATTTT. Encoded protein: CASSLKAGGDTQYF. The chain is built from TRBV12-3 or TRBV12-4 and TRBJ2-3; 9 bases fit TRBD2. The CDR3 length is 14 residues. V shed 2 bases, J shed 6 bases, and the junction held 3 bases outside the gene matches.

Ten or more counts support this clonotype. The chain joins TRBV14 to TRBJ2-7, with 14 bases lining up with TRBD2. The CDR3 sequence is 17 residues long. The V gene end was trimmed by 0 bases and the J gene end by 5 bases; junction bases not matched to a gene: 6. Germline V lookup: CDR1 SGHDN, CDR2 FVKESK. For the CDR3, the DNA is TGTGCCAGCAGCCAAGATCCGGGACTAGCGGGAGCCCACGAGCAGTACTTC. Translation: CASSQDPGLAGAHEQYF.

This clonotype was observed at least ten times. CDR3 loop: CSANLGGTEKLFF. Written as DNA, the CDR3 is TGCAGTGCCAATTTAGGGGGGACCGAAAAACTGTTTTTT. This sequence joins TRBV20-1 and TRBJ1-4; perhaps TRBD1 as D (6 bases). The CDR3 totals 13 residues. Germline V gene lookup returns CDR1 DFQATT and CDR2 SNEGSKA (reference sequence). Trimming took off 6 bases at V and 8 bases at J, with 16 bases between the two ends.

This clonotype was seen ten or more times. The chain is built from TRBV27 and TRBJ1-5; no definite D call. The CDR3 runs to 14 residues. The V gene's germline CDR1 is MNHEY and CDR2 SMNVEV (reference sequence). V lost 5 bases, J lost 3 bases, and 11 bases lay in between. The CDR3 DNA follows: TGTGCCAGCAGTCTGTCAGCTTACAATCAGCCCCAGCATTTT. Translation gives CASSLSAYNQPQHF.

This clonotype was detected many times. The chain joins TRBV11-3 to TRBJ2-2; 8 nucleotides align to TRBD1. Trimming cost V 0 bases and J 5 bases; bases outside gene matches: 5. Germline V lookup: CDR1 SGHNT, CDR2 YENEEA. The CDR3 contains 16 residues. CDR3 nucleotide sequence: TGTGCCAGCAGCTTAGATCTTGGGACAGGAACCGGGGAGCTGTTTTTT. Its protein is CASSLDLGTGTGELFF.

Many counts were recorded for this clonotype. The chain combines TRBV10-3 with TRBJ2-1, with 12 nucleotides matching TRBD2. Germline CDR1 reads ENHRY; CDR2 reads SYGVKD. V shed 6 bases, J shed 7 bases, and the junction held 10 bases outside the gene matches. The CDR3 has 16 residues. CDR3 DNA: TGTGCCATCAGGGGGACTAGCGGGCCTCCCCCTAATGAGCAGTTCTTC. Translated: CAIRGTSGPPPNEQFF.

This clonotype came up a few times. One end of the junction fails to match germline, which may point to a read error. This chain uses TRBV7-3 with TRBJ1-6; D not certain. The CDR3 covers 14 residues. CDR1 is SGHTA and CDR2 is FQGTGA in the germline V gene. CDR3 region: CASGLGVAGSPLHF. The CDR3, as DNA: TGTGCCAGCGGCTTGGGTGTAGCGGGTTCACCCCTCCACTTT.

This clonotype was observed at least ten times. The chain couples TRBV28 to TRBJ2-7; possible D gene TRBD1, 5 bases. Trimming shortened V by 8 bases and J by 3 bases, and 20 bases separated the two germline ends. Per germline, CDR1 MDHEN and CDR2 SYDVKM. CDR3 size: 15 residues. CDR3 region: CASREGVSRGYEQYF. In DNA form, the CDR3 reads TGTGCCAGCCGCGAAGGGGTCAGCCGCGGCTACGAGCAGTACTTC.

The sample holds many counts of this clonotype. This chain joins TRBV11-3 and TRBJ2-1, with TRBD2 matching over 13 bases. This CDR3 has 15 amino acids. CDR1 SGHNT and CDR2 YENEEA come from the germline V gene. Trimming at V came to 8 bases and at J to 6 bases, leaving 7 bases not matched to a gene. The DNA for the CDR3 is TGTGCCAGCGGAGTTGGACTAGCGGGAGTCAATGAGCAGTTCTTC. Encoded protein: CASGVGLAGVNEQFF.

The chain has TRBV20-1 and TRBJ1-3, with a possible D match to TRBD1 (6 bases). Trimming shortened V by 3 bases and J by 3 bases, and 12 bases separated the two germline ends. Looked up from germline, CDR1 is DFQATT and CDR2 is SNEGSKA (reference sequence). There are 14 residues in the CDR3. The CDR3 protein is CSASPGALGNTIYF. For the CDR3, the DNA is TGCAGTGCTAGCCCGGGGGCGCTTGGAAACACCATATATTTT.

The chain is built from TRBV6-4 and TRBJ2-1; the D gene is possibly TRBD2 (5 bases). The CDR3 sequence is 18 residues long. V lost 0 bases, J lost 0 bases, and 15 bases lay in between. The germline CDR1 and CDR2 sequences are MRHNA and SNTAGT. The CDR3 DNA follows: TGTGCCAGCAGTGACTCCCCTCTAGCTGTGAGCTCCTACAATGAGCAGTTCTTC. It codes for CASSDSPLAVSSYNEQFF.

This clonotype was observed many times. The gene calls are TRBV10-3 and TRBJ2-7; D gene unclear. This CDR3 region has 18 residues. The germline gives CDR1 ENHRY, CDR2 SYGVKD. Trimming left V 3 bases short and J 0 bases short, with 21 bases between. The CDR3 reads CAISEPVLGKLRSYEQYF. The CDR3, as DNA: TGTGCCATCAGTGAACCGGTGTTGGGGAAGCTTCGCTCCTACGAGCAGTACTTC.

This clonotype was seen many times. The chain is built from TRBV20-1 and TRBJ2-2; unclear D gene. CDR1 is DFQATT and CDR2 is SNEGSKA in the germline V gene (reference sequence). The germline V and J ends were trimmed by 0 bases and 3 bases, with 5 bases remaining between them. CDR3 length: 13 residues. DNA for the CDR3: TGCAGTGCTAGAGACTGGGACACCGGGGAGCTGTTTTTT. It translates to CSARDWDTGELFF.

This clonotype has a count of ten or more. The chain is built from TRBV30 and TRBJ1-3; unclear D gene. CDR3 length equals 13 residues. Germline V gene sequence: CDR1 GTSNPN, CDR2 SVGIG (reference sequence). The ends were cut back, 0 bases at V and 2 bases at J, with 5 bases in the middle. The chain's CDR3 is CAWSVQTGNTIYF. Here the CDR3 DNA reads TGTGCCTGGAGTGTACAGACTGGAAACACCATATATTTT.

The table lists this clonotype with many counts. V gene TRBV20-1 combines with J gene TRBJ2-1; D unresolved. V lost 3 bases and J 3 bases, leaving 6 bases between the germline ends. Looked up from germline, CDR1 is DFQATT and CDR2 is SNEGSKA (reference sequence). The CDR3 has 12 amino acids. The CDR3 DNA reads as TGCAGTGCTAGCGGAGACTACAATGAGCAGTTCTTC. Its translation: CSASGDYNEQFF.

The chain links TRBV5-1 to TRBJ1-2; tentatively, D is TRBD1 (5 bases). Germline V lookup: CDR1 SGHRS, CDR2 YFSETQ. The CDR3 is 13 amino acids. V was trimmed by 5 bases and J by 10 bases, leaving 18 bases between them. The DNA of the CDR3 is TGCGCCAGCAGGGGGGGGTGGACCCAAGCCTACACCTTC. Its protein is CASRGGWTQAYTF. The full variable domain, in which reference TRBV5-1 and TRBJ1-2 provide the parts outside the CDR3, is KAGVTQTPRYLIKTRGQQVTLSCSPISGHRSVSWYQQTPGQGLQFLFEYFSETQRNKGNFPGRFSGRQFSNSRSEMNVSTLELGDSALYLCASRGGWTQAYTFGSGTRLTVV.

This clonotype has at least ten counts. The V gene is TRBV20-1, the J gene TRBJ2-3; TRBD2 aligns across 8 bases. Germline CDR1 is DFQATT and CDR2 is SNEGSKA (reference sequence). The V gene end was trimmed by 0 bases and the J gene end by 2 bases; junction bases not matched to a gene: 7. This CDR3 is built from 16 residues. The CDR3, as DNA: TGCAGTGCTAGAGATCTCGGAGCGGGAGTCACAGATACGCAGTATTTT. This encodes CSARDLGAGVTDTQYF.